This T cell receptor beta chain was documented in a study of T cells in Graves' hyperthyroidism and ophthalmopathy. This clonotype was counted only a few times. With 6 bases removed from V and 0 bases from J, the gap between germline ends came to 15 bases. Per germline, CDR1 DFQATT and CDR2 SNEGSKA (reference sequence). The CDR3 totals 14 residues. Researchers took RNA transcripts and amplified the TCR beta CDR3 regions from them. TCR CDR3 regions were first amplified by RT-PCR with HTBI primers. MiXCR, run by TCRdb on the multiplex PCR reads, gives a single entry per CDR3 protein. The sample holds over 250,000 distinct CDR3 sequences, roughly 15% seen once.

The TCR originated in a woman aged 40 to 55 with Graves' ophthalmopathy. The sample taken for sequencing was blood. The rearrangement links TRBV20-1 to TRBJ2-7; D assignment may be TRBD1 or TRBD2 (5 bases each). The CDR3 DNA follows: TGCAGTGCAGAAGCTGTCGGGGCCTCCTACGAGCAGTACTTC. Its protein is CSAEAVGASYEQYF.